One sample yielded the 28 T cell receptor beta chains listed below, sequenced in a study of a mutant IDH1 vaccine in newly diagnosed glioma. As for time point: baseline, week 1 (first vaccination visit). Noted treatment: pre-vaccination baseline after standard-of-care therapy. Using immunoSEQ multiplex PCR, the repertoire was profiled, and TCRdb retains in-frame clones only, with some absent. The profile covers 50,000 to 65,000 clones, with approximately 80% appearing a single time and around 18% taken by the ten largest. Material: PBMCs, obtained from a glioma patient treated with radiotherapy, temozolomide or both. These TCRs come from a man younger than 35 with glioma.

The chain couples TRBV2 to TRBJ1-5, with a possible D match to TRBD1 (6 bases). Looked up from germline, CDR1 is SNHLY and CDR2 is FYNNEI. The CDR3 sequence is 15 residues long. The ends were cut back, 4 bases at V and 2 bases at J, with 12 bases in the middle. The CDR3 nucleotides are TGTGCCAGCAGTGCCTCCGGGGGGCGCAATCAGCCCCAGCATTTT. Its protein is CASSASGGRNQPQHF.

This rearrangement joins TRBV4-2 to TRBJ1-1, with D unclear. Germline V gene data show CDR1 as LGHNA and CDR2 as YNFKEQ. The CDR3 extends over 16 amino acids. V shed 0 bases and J shed 1 base, with 12 bases lying between them. The CDR3 reads CASSQELWQKNTEAFF. CDR3 bases: TGTGCCAGCAGCCAAGAGCTTTGGCAGAAGAACACTGAAGCTTTCTTT.

Details on this clone: At one of its ends the junction is not consistent with the germline gene, which may arise from a read error. The chain is built from TRBV7-7 and TRBJ2-1; D not resolved. The CDR3 has 14 residues. CDR1 and CDR2 (germline): SSHAT, FNYEAQ (reference sequence). CDR3 coding DNA: TGTGCTAGCAGCGCCGGGCCCTGGCGCAATGAGCAGTTCTTC. Translated: CASSAGPWRNEQFF.

This clone was recorded only once. The CDR3 here is CASSRGLPYNEQFF. The DNA for the CDR3 is TGTGCCAGCAGCCGGGGCTTACCCTACAATGAGCAGTTCTTC. V and J are TRBV5-6 and TRBJ2-1; D assignment may be TRBD1 or TRBD2 (5 bases each). V was cut by 4 bases and J by 2 bases, with 10 bases left in between. Per germline, CDR1 SGHDT and CDR2 YYEEEE. This CDR3 spans 14 amino acids. Using reference TRBV5-6 and TRBJ2-1 for the parts outside the CDR3, the full variable domain is DAGVTQSPTHLIKTRGQQVTLRCSPKSGHDTVSWYQQALGQGPQFIFQYYEEEERQRGNFPDRFSGHQFPNYSSELNVNALLLGDSALYLCASSRGLPYNEQFFGPGTRLTVL.

This sequence joins TRBV10-3 and TRBJ2-5; D might be TRBD1 or TRBD2, each matching 6 bases. Germline V gene lookup returns CDR1 ENHRY and CDR2 SYGVKD. Trimming pared 0 bases from V and 4 bases from J, leaving 15 bases between. This CDR3 is 16 amino acids long. The CDR3 protein is CAISESIPGAGETQYF. As DNA, the CDR3 is TGTGCCATCAGTGAGTCAATTCCGGGGGCCGGAGAGACCCAGTACTTC.

V usage is TRBV13 and J usage is TRBJ2-7, with 7 nucleotides matching TRBD1. Germline V lookup: CDR1 PRHDT, CDR2 FYEKMQ (reference sequence). The CDR3 covers 15 residues. V shed 4 bases, J shed 2 bases, and the junction held 8 bases outside the gene matches. CDR3 nucleotide sequence: TGTGCCAGCAGCTCCCAAAGGGACAGCCCCTACGAGCAGTACTTC. As protein: CASSSQRDSPYEQYF. The full variable domain, rest sourced from reference TRBV13 and TRBJ2-7, is AAGVIQSPRHLIKEKRETATLKCYPIPRHDTVYWYQQGPGQDPQFLISFYEKMQSDKGSIPDRFSAQQFSDYHSELNMSSLELGDSALYFCASSSQRDSPYEQYFGPGTRLTVT.

This sequence joins TRBV27 and TRBJ2-7; tentative D call: TRBD1 (7 bases). The ends were cut back, 7 bases at V and 6 bases at J, with 19 bases in the middle. The CDR3 runs to 14 residues. CDR1 MNHEY and CDR2 SMNVEV come from the germline V gene (reference sequence). The DNA for the CDR3 is TGTGCCAGCAAGTACCTGACAGGGAGGCGCGAGCAGTACTTC. It is translated as CASKYLTGRREQYF.

The CDR3 DNA follows: TGCGCCAGCAGCCCCGGGACCCGCACTGAAGCTTTCTTT. It yields the protein CASSPGTRTEAFF. The chain joins TRBV5-1 to TRBJ1-1; maybe TRBD1 (5 bases). V lost 4 bases, J lost 4 bases, and 11 bases lay in between. The CDR3 runs 13 residues. Per germline, CDR1 SGHRS and CDR2 YFSETQ.

This clone was seen a single time. The chain joins TRBV29-1 to TRBJ1-1; 7 bases match TRBD1. The germline gives CDR1 SQVTM, CDR2 ANQGSEA. The CDR3 covers 17 residues. With 8 bases clipped from V and 2 bases from J, the junction kept 20 bases outside the gene matches. The CDR3 here is CSTVHLGGGAGNTEAFF. DNA for the CDR3: TGCAGCACTGTCCACCTGGGAGGGGGCGCGGGTAACACTGAAGCTTTCTTT.

CDR3 nucleotides: TGTGCCAGCCTCAGCGTTAAGACAGAAGGTAACTACGAGCAGTACTTC. Protein: CASLSVKTEGNYEQYF. This chain uses TRBV25-1 with TRBJ2-7; D is possibly TRBD1 (5 bases). The CDR3 totals 16 residues. V lost 8 bases to trimming and J lost 3 bases, with 23 bases between them. Germline CDR1 is MGHDK and CDR2 is SYGVNS.

This rearrangement joins TRBV2 to TRBJ1-3, with a tentative D call TRBD1 (5 bases). Trimming took 5 bases from V and 0 from J, leaving 17 bases between them. Per germline, CDR1 SNHLY and CDR2 FYNNEI. The CDR3 has 17 amino acids. The CDR3, as DNA: TGTGCCAGCAGTTTTTCCTTTCTCGGGACCTCTGGAAACACCATATATTTT. It codes for CASSFSFLGTSGNTIYF.

The V gene is TRBV7-9, the J gene TRBJ2-7; TRBD1 or TRBD2 may be the D gene (5 bases each). The CDR3 has 13 amino acids. The V and J ends lost 5 bases and 0 bases respectively, with 8 bases between them. Germline V gene sequence: CDR1 SEHNR, CDR2 FQNEAQ (reference sequence). Here the CDR3 reads CASSPGTSYEQYF. The CDR3 region has the DNA TGTGCCAGCAGCCCCGGGACCTCCTACGAGCAGTACTTC.

This chain uses TRBV5-4 with TRBJ1-4; TRBD1 might be the D (5 bases). Trimming pared 3 bases from V and 1 base from J, leaving 7 bases between. CDR3 length: 14 residues. Per the germline V gene, CDR1 is SGHNT and CDR2 is YYREEE (reference sequence). The CDR3 sequence is CASSSGGTNEKLFF. The CDR3 DNA sequence: TGTGCCAGCAGCTCCGGGGGAACTAATGAAAAACTGTTTTTT.

The V and J genes are TRBV2 and TRBJ2-3, with D possibly TRBD2 on 5 matching bases. Germline values: CDR1 SNHLY, CDR2 FYNNEI. CDR3 length equals 15 residues. V dropped 8 bases and J dropped 3 bases, with 18 bases sitting between them. Written as DNA, the CDR3 is TGTGCCAGCCTCGGCGGGCGAGTTATGACAGATACGCAGTATTTT. This codes for CASLGGRVMTDTQYF.

This chain uses TRBV27 with TRBJ2-7; D gene ambiguous. V lost 3 bases and J lost 2, with 20 bases in between. The CDR3 sequence is 17 residues long. Germline lookup yields CDR1 MNHEY and CDR2 SMNVEV (reference sequence). The CDR3 DNA follows: TGTGCCAGCAGTTTCCTCGCCGCTGACACGAGACCCTACGAGCAGTACTTC. Protein sequence: CASSFLAADTRPYEQYF.

This rearrangement joins TRBV4-3 to TRBJ2-7, with D perhaps being TRBD1 or TRBD2 (5 bases each). The V end lost 1 base, the J end lost 5 bases, and 12 bases lay between the germline ends. The CDR3 spans 14 residues. Germline lookup yields CDR1 LGHNA and CDR2 YSLEER. CDR3 coding DNA: TGCGCCAGCAGCCAAGGCGGAAGGGACCACGAGCAGTACTTC. As protein: CASSQGGRDHEQYF.

This clone was counted once. The chain carries TRBV5-6 and TRBJ2-5; D is unclear. The CDR3 consists of 14 residues. V lost 4 bases and J lost 5, with 15 bases in between. Germline-derived CDR1 and CDR2 are SGHDT and YYEEEE. CDR3 loop: CASSIPLPRETQYF. CDR3 coding DNA: TGTGCCAGCAGCATACCCCTCCCCAGGGAGACCCAGTACTTC.

The genes are TRBV19 and TRBJ1-4; D not resolved. In germline, CDR1 is LNHDA, CDR2 SQIVND (reference sequence). Trimming took off 4 bases at V and 3 bases at J, with 6 bases between the two ends. This CDR3 spans 13 amino acids. The CDR3 loop reads CASSNKANEKLFF. CDR3 coding DNA: TGTGCCAGTAGTAATAAGGCTAATGAAAAACTGTTTTTT.

The J gene is TRBJ2-7, the V gene TRBV10-3, with TRBD1 matching 7 bases. Trimming took 8 bases from V and 3 from J; bases not matched to a gene: 10. This CDR3 comprises 14 residues. Looked up from germline, CDR1 is ENHRY and CDR2 is SYGVKD. The CDR3 is CAIQAEDRFYEQYF. CDR3 nucleotide sequence: TGTGCCATCCAAGCCGAGGACAGGTTCTACGAGCAGTACTTC.

This clone has just a few counts. This chain connects TRBV20-1 to TRBJ1-1, with D unresolved. Germline V gene lookup returns CDR1 DFQATT and CDR2 SNEGSKA (reference sequence). This CDR3 is 11 amino acids long. V shed 0 bases and J shed 10 bases, with 9 bases lying between them. CDR3 loop: CSARERVGAFF. The CDR3 DNA reads as TGCAGTGCTAGAGAAAGAGTCGGAGCTTTCTTT.

The genes are TRBV2 and TRBJ1-6, with D unclear. Germline V gene lookup returns CDR1 SNHLY and CDR2 FYNNEI. The ends were cut back, 0 bases at V and 7 bases at J, with 10 bases in the middle. The CDR3 runs 15 residues. CDR3 DNA: TGTGCCAGCAGTGAAGCGCGTCTGAGCAATTCACCCCTCCACTTT. It is translated as CASSEARLSNSPLHF.

The chain has TRBV9 and TRBJ2-3, with 8 bases that match TRBD2. The CDR3 covers 14 residues. CDR1 is SGDLS, CDR2 YYNGEE, per germline. J gave up 6 bases and V 4 bases, and 7 bases lay outside the gene matches. This CDR3 reads CASSSGLGGDTQYF. The CDR3 region has the DNA TGTGCCAGCAGCTCGGGACTAGGCGGGGATACGCAGTATTTT.

This chain links TRBV12-5 with TRBJ1-2; possible D gene TRBD1, 6 bases. Deletions cut 2 bases from V and 6 bases from J, with 10 bases between. The V gene's germline CDR1 is LGHNT and CDR2 FRNRAP. CDR3 length: 13 residues. The CDR3 bases are TGTGCTAGTGGTTTGCCCGGGGGCGATGGCTACACCTTC. Protein: CASGLPGGDGYTF.

The V and J genes are TRBV13 and TRBJ1-1; unclear D gene. Trimming cost V 5 bases and J 5 bases, with 18 bases left between them. CDR1 and CDR2 from the germline V gene are PRHDT and FYEKMQ (reference sequence). CDR3 length: 15 amino acids. The CDR3 coding sequence is TGTGCCAGCAGCCCAGGCTGGAGTATCCTTACTGAAGCTTTCTTT. Protein sequence: CASSPGWSILTEAFF.

V is TRBV9 and J is TRBJ1-2, with D uncertain. Germline values: CDR1 SGDLS, CDR2 YYNGEE. CDR3 length: 15 residues. Trimming cost V 0 bases and J 3 bases, with 12 bases left between them. CDR3 residues: CASSVGQPSHYGYTF. The CDR3 DNA reads TGTGCCAGCAGCGTAGGTCAACCGAGCCACTATGGCTACACCTTC. The full variable domain, its missing parts supplied by reference TRBV9 and TRBJ1-2, is DSGVTQTPKHLITATGQRVTLRCSPRSGDLSVYWYQQSLDQGLQFLIQYYNGEERAKGNILERFSAQQFPDLHSELNLSSLELGDSALYFCASSVGQPSHYGYTFGSGTRLTVV.

The chain combines TRBV29-1 with TRBJ1-2, with TRBD1 identical over 7 bases. The J segment lost 4 bases and the V segment lost 3 bases, leaving 5 bases of the junction unmatched. Looked up from germline, CDR1 is SQVTM and CDR2 is ANQGSEA. The CDR3 is 13 residues long. CDR3 bases: TGCAGCGTTGAGAGGGGGCGCGTCTATGGCTACACCTTC. Encoded protein: CSVERGRVYGYTF.

The chain has TRBV6-4 and TRBJ1-2; the D gene is possibly TRBD1 (5 bases). The CDR3 consists of 15 residues. Germline-derived CDR1 and CDR2 are MRHNA and SNTAGT. The V and J ends lost 0 bases and 4 bases respectively, with 12 bases between them. Here the CDR3 DNA reads TGTGCCAGCAGTGACTCTGGCGGGGGAAGCTATGGCTACACCTTC. Residues: CASSDSGGGSYGYTF.

The chain has TRBV4-1 and TRBJ2-2; D possibly corresponds to TRBD1 (6 bases). CDR1 MGHRA and CDR2 YSYEKL come from the germline V gene. The V end was cut by 3 bases, the J end by 4 bases, with 18 bases between. The CDR3 totals 17 residues. The CDR3 sequence is CASSHPPQQGGTGELFF. The CDR3 bases are TGCGCCAGCAGCCACCCTCCCCAACAGGGTGGCACCGGGGAGCTGTTTTTT.